These 24 T cell receptor beta chains came from one sample sequenced in a study of Graves' ophthalmopathy and Graves' hyperthyroidism. Amplified TCR beta CDR3 regions were obtained using RNA transcripts as template. First-round RT-PCR employed HTBI primers, with a second-round multiplex PCR after it. A single record per CDR3 protein comes from TCRdb applying MiXCR to the multiplex PCR reads. The sample consists of about 58,000 distinct CDR3 sequences, under 55% of them appearing once. Sequenced input: peripheral blood. The receptors here all came from an adult woman with Graves' ophthalmopathy.

The J gene is TRBJ2-2, the V gene TRBV19; D tentatively fits TRBD1 or TRBD2 (7 bases each). Germline V lookup: CDR1 LNHDA, CDR2 SQIVND (reference sequence). The CDR3 totals 14 residues. The V end was cut by 7 bases, the J end by 4 bases, with 13 bases between. The CDR3 here is CASTPGGGTGELFF. CDR3 in DNA: TGTGCCAGTACCCCAGGGGGGGGCACCGGGGAGCTGTTTTTT.

This clonotype showed up many times. The chain has TRBV24-1 and TRBJ2-1; 8 nucleotides agree with TRBD1. The CDR3 extends over 14 amino acids. Germline-derived CDR1 and CDR2 are KGHDR and SFDVKD. V lost 9 bases to trimming and J lost 0 bases; unmatched junction nucleotides: 3. CDR3 protein: CATRGTGSYNEQFF. The CDR3 DNA reads TGTGCCACCCGCGGGACAGGCTCCTACAATGAGCAGTTCTTC.

The V and J genes are TRBV27 and TRBJ2-5; 7 bases are shared with TRBD2. With V trimmed by 9 bases and J by 4 bases, 17 bases remained unmatched. CDR3 length: 16 residues. CDR1 and CDR2 (germline): MNHEY, SMNVEV (reference sequence). CDR3 nucleotides: TGTGCCAGTCGACCACTTTTAGCGGGTAGGGGAGAGACCCAGTACTTC. Translated: CASRPLLAGRGETQYF.

Here the CDR3 reads CASSPRGGVTGETQYF. In DNA form, the CDR3 reads TGTGCCAGCAGCCCACGGGGCGGGGTTACAGGGGAGACCCAGTACTTC. The chain recombines TRBV7-2 with TRBJ2-5; perhaps D is TRBD1 or TRBD2 (6 bases each). The germline V gene has CDR1 SGHTA and CDR2 FQGNSA. V was cut by 5 bases and J by 5 bases, with 21 bases left in between. The CDR3 length is 16 residues.

Relative to its sample, this clonotype is medium-sized. V gene TRBV20-1 combines with J gene TRBJ2-7; unclear D gene. V was clipped by 2 bases and J by 3 bases, with 5 bases between them. The CDR3 has 11 amino acids. CDR1 is DFQATT, CDR2 SNEGSKA, per germline (reference sequence). As DNA, the CDR3 is TGCAGTGCTAGACTAGACTACGAGCAGTACTTC. This gives the protein CSARLDYEQYF.

The chain has TRBV7-2 and TRBJ2-1; 8 bases are a match to TRBD2. This CDR3 region has 16 residues. Germline V gene sequence: CDR1 SGHTA, CDR2 FQGNSA. J was trimmed by 5 bases and V by 5 bases; bases with no gene match: 11. CDR3 sequence (DNA): TGTGCCAGCAGCCCTCCCACTAGCGGAGCCCACAATGAGCAGTTCTTC. Translating gives CASSPPTSGAHNEQFF.

In its sample, this clonotype was seen a few times. With a much larger clone just one base away, this may be a read error. A read error is likely, as this CDR3 ends without the conserved phenylalanine or tryptophan. V is TRBV28 and J is TRBJ1-2; perhaps TRBD1 as D (6 bases). The V gene's germline CDR1 is MDHEN and CDR2 SYDVKM. The CDR3 is 11 amino acids. CDR3: CAAGTNYGYTS. The DNA of the CDR3 is TGTGCTGCCGGGACAAACTATGGCTACACCTCC.

At least ten counts were recorded for this clonotype. The chain is built from TRBV6-1 and TRBJ2-7; TRBD2 aligns across 9 bases. This CDR3 has 15 amino acids. CDR1 is MNHNS, CDR2 SASEGT, per germline. V lost 0 bases to trimming and J lost 0 bases; unmatched junction nucleotides: 0. The chain's CDR3 is CASSEASGSSYEQYF. CDR3 sequence (DNA): TGTGCCAGCAGTGAAGCTAGCGGGAGCTCCTACGAGCAGTACTTC.

The chain joins TRBV11-3 to TRBJ2-3; 8 bases are a match to TRBD2. J was trimmed by 3 bases and V by 5 bases; bases with no gene match: 7. Germline CDR1 is SGHNT and CDR2 is YENEEA. The length of the CDR3 is 15 residues. As DNA, the CDR3 is TGTGCCAGCAGCCGTTGGGCGGGAGGAACAGATACGCAGTATTTT. This gives the protein CASSRWAGGTDTQYF.

This clonotype was seen ten or more times. The chain recombines TRBV14 with TRBJ2-1; 9 bases agree with TRBD2. Germline CDR1 is SGHDN and CDR2 is FVKESK. There are 15 residues in the CDR3. Germline trimming cut 1 base from V and 4 bases from J; bases unmatched to any gene: 2. DNA for the CDR3: TGTGCCAGCAGCCAAGTAGCGGGAGTTTACAATGAGCAGTTCTTC. Protein sequence: CASSQVAGVYNEQFF.

The gene calls are TRBV12-3 or TRBV12-4 and TRBJ1-5; D is uncertain. This CDR3 has 15 amino acids. Deletions cut 3 bases from V and 6 bases from J, with 15 bases between. The CDR3 DNA reads TGTGCCAGCAGTTTTCCGCCAGCCTCAGGTCAGCCCCAGCATTTT. Translated: CASSFPPASGQPQHF.

On this clonotype: The conserved closing phenylalanine or tryptophan is absent in this CDR3, likely reflecting a read error. No DNA is shown, since the ends of the CDR3 on it are uncertain; the CDR3 is the one TCRdb lists. V and J are TRBV7-4 and TRBJ2-7; TRBD1 was called by the table and not checked on the DNA. The germline V gene has CDR1 SGHVT and CDR2 SQSDAQ. The CDR3 is 10 amino acids long, termini counted. CDR3 residues: CASIPLPSTS.

This rearrangement joins TRBV7-9 to TRBJ2-5; a possible D gene is TRBD2 (6 bases). V was pared by 5 bases and J by 5 bases, with 18 bases between. Looked up from germline, CDR1 is SEHNR and CDR2 is FQNEAQ (reference sequence). The CDR3 consists of 15 residues. For the CDR3, the DNA is TGTGCCAGCAGCCCTCTTAGGTCGGGAGTGGAGACCCAGTACTTC. This translates into CASSPLRSGVETQYF.

With respect to this clonotype: A clone one base away is much larger, so this may be a read error. CDR3 sequence (DNA): TGTGCCTGGAGTGAGACAGGGTGTGGCTACACCTTC. This encodes CAWSETGCGYTF. The chain couples TRBV30 to TRBJ1-2; 7 nucleotides match TRBD1. CDR1 and CDR2 (germline): GTSNPN, SVGIG (reference sequence). V shed 1 base and J 7 bases; nucleotides not matched to a gene: 3. The CDR3 runs 12 residues.

Worth noting for this clonotype: A much larger clonotype is one base distant, so this may be a read error. The CDR3 does not close with the conserved phenylalanine or tryptophan, likely indicating a read error. This rearrangement joins TRBV6-5 to TRBJ1-1; no reliable D call. Germline CDR1 reads MNHEY; CDR2 reads SVGAGI. Trimming removed 5 bases from V and 1 base from J, with 14 bases in between. This CDR3 contains 15 residues. For the CDR3, the DNA is TGTGCCAGCAGTCAAAAGGCGAGCCGGAACACTGAAGCTTTCTGT. Translated: CASSQKASRNTEAFC.

J is TRBJ2-5 and V is TRBV15, with no clear D. Germline loops: CDR1 LNHNV, CDR2 YYDKDF (reference sequence). This CDR3 spans 14 amino acids. Trimming removed 4 bases at V and 4 bases at J, with 13 bases between. The CDR3 region is CATSTPGLRETQYF. CDR3 bases: TGTGCCACCAGCACCCCCGGCCTCCGAGAGACCCAGTACTTC. The full variable domain, with the rest looked up from reference TRBV15 and TRBJ2-5, is DAMVIQNPRYQVTQFGKPVTLSCSQTLNHNVMYWYQQKSSQAPKLLFHYYDKDFNNEADTPDNFQSRRPNTSFCFLDIRSPGLGDTAMYLCATSTPGLRETQYFGPGTRLLVL.

Ten or more counts support this clonotype. The chain is built from TRBV20-1 and TRBJ2-2; D uncertain. Deletions cut 6 bases from V and 6 bases from J, with 14 bases between. CDR1 is DFQATT, CDR2 SNEGSKA, per germline (reference sequence). The CDR3 totals 13 residues. The chain's CDR3 is CSALSYAAGELFF. DNA of the CDR3: TGCAGTGCCCTCTCCTACGCCGCCGGGGAGCTGTTTTTT.

The table lists this clonotype with many counts. The rearrangement joins TRBV7-8 to TRBJ2-4; a weak D match, TRBD2 (5 bases). Trimming left V 0 bases short and J 7 bases short, with 10 bases between. CDR3 length equals 14 residues. The germline CDR1 and CDR2 sequences are SGHVS and FQNEAQ. The CDR3 here is CASSLAGRRNIQYF. The CDR3 DNA reads TGTGCCAGCAGCTTAGCGGGCAGGAGGAACATTCAGTACTTC.

The J gene is TRBJ2-5, the V gene TRBV28, with 9 bases lining up with TRBD2. CDR1 is MDHEN, CDR2 SYDVKM, per germline. V gave up 1 base and J gave up 1 base; unmatched junction bases: 4. The CDR3 loop spans 16 amino acids. The CDR3 nucleotides are TGTGCCAGCAGTTTATCGGCTAGCGGGGCCCAAGAGACCCAGTACTTC. Translating gives CASSLSASGAQETQYF.

The rearrangement uses TRBV28 and TRBJ2-7, with 9 bases identical to TRBD2. The germline V gene has CDR1 MDHEN and CDR2 SYDVKM. This CDR3 contains 15 residues. V was clipped by 6 bases and J by 5 bases; unmatched bases: 11. CDR3 sequence reads: CASRTTTSGANEQYF. The CDR3 DNA reads as TGTGCCAGCAGGACAACGACTAGCGGCGCCAACGAGCAGTACTTC.

In DNA form, the CDR3 reads TGCGCCAGCAGCTTGGGGGCAGTAATTAGCTATGGCTACACCTTC. Translating gives CASSLGAVISYGYTF. The V call is TRBV5-1, the J call TRBJ1-2; D unresolved. Looked up from germline, CDR1 is SGHRS and CDR2 is YFSETQ. There are 15 residues in the CDR3. The germline V and J ends were trimmed by 0 bases and 4 bases, with 13 bases remaining between them.

This clonotype was observed many times. V gene TRBV11-3 combines with J gene TRBJ2-1; 9 positions agree with TRBD1. The CDR3 has 16 amino acids. Germline CDR1 and CDR2: SGHNT and YENEEA. Germline trimming cut 5 bases from V and 6 bases from J; bases unmatched to any gene: 11. The CDR3 loop is CASSDRGTGPSNEQFF. The CDR3 coding sequence is TGTGCCAGCAGCGACAGGGGGACAGGGCCCTCCAATGAGCAGTTCTTC.

The chain carries TRBV7-2 and TRBJ2-7; 13 bases agree with TRBD2. Germline V gene lookup returns CDR1 SGHTA and CDR2 FQGNSA. The CDR3 consists of 16 residues. V shed 0 bases, J shed 6 bases, and the junction held 5 bases outside the gene matches. The CDR3: CASSLAGTSGIFEQYF. The CDR3 bases are TGTGCCAGCAGCTTAGCCGGGACTAGCGGGATATTCGAGCAGTACTTC.

The DNA of the CDR3 is TGCAGTGCTAGGCCGGGACTAGCGTTTTACAATGAGCAGTTCTTC. The encoded protein is CSARPGLAFYNEQFF. This chain uses TRBV20-1 with TRBJ2-1, with TRBD2 identical over 10 bases. CDR1 is DFQATT, CDR2 SNEGSKA, per germline (reference sequence). V lost 3 bases to trimming and J lost 4 bases; unmatched junction nucleotides: 6. The CDR3 is made up of 15 amino acids.